This T cell receptor (beta chain) emerged from a study of blood T cell repertoires in COVID-19. As for the study in general: In each case, the material was cDNA or gDNA derived from T cells, B-cell-depleted T cells, or PBMCs.

Original handling: Cell counts per sample came from amplifying reference gene primers. TCRdb keeps only in-frame clones here, not all; method: immunoSEQ multiplex PCR. The D gene and trimming were derived from the DNA, and the V and J assignments and clone size from that table. Seen here are 200,000 or so clones, 65% to 85% observed once, and the top ten hold about 2.9%. This CDR3 contains 15 residues. The germline CDR1 and CDR2 sequences are SGHAT and FQNNGV. V gave up 3 bases and J gave up 5 bases, with 16 bases separating them. The chain links TRBV11-2 to TRBJ2-5, with D possibly matching TRBD2 (6 bases). The receptor comes from a young woman who had recovered from COVID-19. Sequences were obtained from peripheral blood. Written as DNA, the CDR3 is TGTGCCAGCAGCTTTACAACGGGAGAGCTCGAGACCCAGTACTTC. It translates to CASSFTTGELETQYF.